The 9 T cell receptor beta chains in this list originate from one sample, sequenced in a study of T-cell reconstitution after alpha-beta-depleted transplantation in children. Preparing the TCRbeta library involved the use of unique molecular identifiers. MiXCR, applied by TCRdb to the PCR reads, yields one record per CDR3 protein. Of fewer than 550,000 distinct CDR3 sequences in the sample, about 11% were seen once. Sequences were derived from PBMCs, sampled before TCRalphabeta/CD19-depleted stem cell transplant. The source is a child aged 2-15 years with inherited bone marrow failure, due to receive a stem cell transplant.

This chain connects TRBV18 to TRBJ1-5, with 9 bases identical to TRBD1. V was pared by 2 bases and J by 5 bases, with 4 bases of the junction left unmatched. The V gene's germline CDR1 is KGHSH and CDR2 LQKENI. CDR3 length: 15 residues. CDR3 sequence (DNA): TGTGCCAGCTCACCAGGTCGGACAGGGGATCAGCCCCAGCATTTT. Encoded protein: CASSPGRTGDQPQHF.

Ten or more counts support this clonotype. The chain employs TRBV29-1 and TRBJ1-1; D might be TRBD1 (5 bases). Trimming removed 7 bases at V and 3 bases at J, with 12 bases between. The CDR3 length is 12 residues. In germline, CDR1 is SQVTM, CDR2 ANQGSEA. The CDR3 DNA follows: TGCAGCGCCCGTTCGGGGGACACTGAAGCTTTCTTT. Amino acids: CSARSGDTEAFF.

Many counts were recorded for this clonotype. J is TRBJ2-1 and V is TRBV27; no reliable D call. The CDR3 has 13 residues. Per the germline V gene, CDR1 is MNHEY and CDR2 is SMNVEV (reference sequence). The V end was cut by 3 bases, the J end by 7 bases, with 10 bases between. The CDR3 DNA follows: TGTGCCAGCAGTTTGACCCCGTGGAATGAGCAGTTCTTC. Encoded protein: CASSLTPWNEQFF.

The rearrangement uses TRBV4-1 and TRBJ1-1, with D perhaps matching TRBD1 (5 bases). Trimming removed 4 bases at V and 7 bases at J, with 13 bases between. Germline CDR1 MGHRA, CDR2 YSYEKL. CDR3 length: 13 amino acids. DNA for the CDR3: TGCGCCAGCAGCCCCCATGGCGACAGTGAAGCTTTCTTT. Translation: CASSPHGDSEAFF.

A word on this clonotype: A much larger clone sits a single nucleotide away, making a read error possible. In this CDR3 the conserved last residue, phenylalanine or tryptophan, is missing, so a read error is likely. This chain links TRBV28 with TRBJ1-3; tentatively, D is TRBD1 (5 bases). V lost 3 bases, J lost 1 base, and 10 bases lay in between. This CDR3 is 15 amino acids long. Germline loops: CDR1 MDHEN, CDR2 SYDVKM. The CDR3, as DNA: TGTGCCAGCAGTTTGCAGGGCCCTTCTGGAAACACCATATATTCT. Translation gives CASSLQGPSGNTIYS.

This clonotype occurred many times. J is TRBJ1-5 and V is TRBV9; TRBD1 is a possible D gene (5 bases). This CDR3 region has 14 residues. Per germline, CDR1 SGDLS and CDR2 YYNGEE. Deletions cut 0 bases from V and 11 bases from J, with 15 bases between. The CDR3 loop is CASSVVRVPWAQHF. The CDR3 coding sequence is TGTGCCAGCAGCGTAGTCAGGGTGCCTTGGGCCCAGCATTTT.

This clonotype was found many times. The genes are TRBV5-1 and TRBJ2-5; unclear D gene. The CDR3 loop spans 13 amino acids. Deletions cut 0 bases from V and 4 bases from J, with 7 bases between. The germline CDR1 and CDR2 sequences are SGHRS and YFSETQ. The DNA for the CDR3 is TGCGCCAGCAGCTTGGGTGGTCGAGAGACCCAGTACTTC. Its translation: CASSLGGRETQYF.

This clonotype was observed once. One base away lies a much larger clone, so this may be a sequencing read error. The chain has TRBV20-1 and TRBJ2-1; 16 nucleotides agree with TRBD2. From germline, CDR1 is DFQATT and CDR2 SNEGSKA (reference sequence). The CDR3 runs to 18 residues. J was trimmed by 3 bases and V by 3 bases; bases with no gene match: 8. CDR3 in DNA: TGCAGTGCTAGCCTGTCGGGACTAGCGGGAGGGTTCTACAATGAGCAGTTCTTC. Its protein is CSASLSGLAGGFYNEQFF.

This clonotype was detected ten times or more. The chain is built from TRBV28 and TRBJ2-2, with TRBD1 matching 7 bases. V dropped 5 bases and J dropped 0; count of bases not matched to a gene: 3. The CDR3 runs to 15 residues. Germline CDR1 MDHEN, CDR2 SYDVKM. Written as DNA, the CDR3 is TGTGCCAGCAGTACGGACAGGCCGAACACCGGGGAGCTGTTTTTT. Residues: CASSTDRPNTGELFF.